This TCR beta chain derives from a study of monozygotic twins with inflammatory bowel disease. Comments on this clonotype: As yet, its antigen is unknown.

Notes on the study in general: Researchers report that IBD patients shared fewer clonotypes with others than healthy twins, especially amid disease activity.

The CDR3 spans 16 residues. Per germline, CDR1 DFQATT and CDR2 SNEGSKA (reference sequence). Total RNA isolation used whole blood (no T cell sorting was performed). Each CDR3 protein gets one entry in TCRdb, which reprocessed the 5' RACE reads and gives no DNA. Seen in this sample are some 170,000 distinct CDR3 sequences; the ten most common clones hold just under 7.5%. The J gene is TRBJ2-1, the V gene TRBV20-1; TCRdb calls TRBD1, which cannot be checked without DNA. The origin of this receptor is a human donor with ulcerative colitis or Crohn's disease, or a healthy co-twin of an affected twin (not recorded which). Specimen: blood. CDR3 in amino acids: CSARDPRQATHNEQFF.